This T cell receptor beta chain was profiled in a study of blood T cell repertoires in COVID-19. Across the study: Acute and convalescent COVID-19 specimens originated in the United States, Italy and Spain. The analysed material was cDNA or gDNA that came from T cells, B-cell-depleted T cells, or PBMCs.

CDR1 is SGHTA, CDR2 FQGTGA, per germline. V shed 6 bases and J 4 bases; nucleotides not matched to a gene: 10. The CDR3 runs to 15 residues. Authors' analysis steps: Reference gene primers were amplified, and this amplification served to estimate nucleated cell counts. Sequencing used immunoSEQ multiplex PCR; TCRdb keeps in-frame clones, though not all of them. V and J calls and clone size are as listed in that table; D and trimming were resolved from the DNA. The data contain hundreds of thousands of clones, roughly 90% of them singletons. The specimen was peripheral blood. The sequence came from a woman younger than 45 with acute or convalescent COVID-19. V is TRBV7-3 and J is TRBJ2-3; 7 bases are shared with TRBD1. CDR3 protein: CASSSTGVGADTQYF. The CDR3 DNA reads as TGTGCCAGCAGTTCTACAGGGGTCGGGGCAGATACGCAGTATTTT.